This T cell receptor (beta chain) was captured in a study of blood T cell repertoires in COVID-19. Overall study: The United States, Italy and Spain provided the acute and convalescent COVID-19 samples.

Original processing methods: Reference gene primer amplification gave nucleated cell count estimates. Clones were read by immunoSEQ multiplex PCR, and TCRdb kept only the in-frame ones, dropping some. V, J and clone size reflect that table, while D and trimming were determined from the DNA. Among under 350,000 clones listed, 85% to 90% were seen once. The germline V and J ends were trimmed by 2 bases and 7 bases, with 12 bases remaining between them. This CDR3 contains 14 residues. Germline V gives CDR1 GTSNPN, CDR2 SVGIG (reference sequence). Participant-given clinical history determined each cohort assignment.

This TCR was recovered from a woman aged 60-75 years who had recovered from COVID-19. The sample consisted of PBMCs or T cells enriched from blood (not recorded which). The chain recombines TRBV30 with TRBJ1-6; D is perhaps TRBD1 (5 bases). CDR3 region: CAWSPPRGNSPLHF. The CDR3 DNA is TGTGCCTGGAGTCCGCCTCGGGGGAATTCACCCCTCCACTTT.